The 22 T cell receptor beta chains presented below share a single source sample, sequenced in a study of blood T cell repertoires in COVID-19. Some clones are missing from TCRdb's copy, which holds only in-frame ones; the method was immunoSEQ multiplex PCR. This sample has more than 150,000 clones; roughly nine tenths occur once, and the top ten carry roughly 2%. Input material: peripheral blood. These receptor sequences come from a man between 65 and 85 years old with active or convalescent COVID-19.

The chain employs TRBV5-1 and TRBJ1-6; the match to TRBD1 covers 8 bases. V lost 4 bases to trimming and J lost 7 bases; unmatched junction nucleotides: 10. Looked up from germline, CDR1 is SGHRS and CDR2 is YFSETQ. The length of the CDR3 is 16 residues. The CDR3 here is CASSRPGQDGNSPLHF. As DNA, the CDR3 is TGCGCCAGCAGCAGACCGGGACAGGACGGGAATTCACCCCTCCACTTT.

The gene calls are TRBV30 and TRBJ2-1; no firm D call. From germline, CDR1 is GTSNPN and CDR2 SVGIG (reference sequence). This CDR3 region has 11 residues. The V and J ends lost 0 bases and 8 bases respectively, with 5 bases between them. CDR3 sequence (DNA): TGTGCCTGGAGTGTATTCGATGAGCAGTTCTTC. As protein: CAWSVFDEQFF.

The chain uses TRBV18 and TRBJ2-7, with 10 bases identical to TRBD1. There are 14 residues in the CDR3. With V trimmed by 5 bases and J by 3 bases, 4 bases remained unmatched. Germline V gene sequence: CDR1 KGHSH, CDR2 LQKENI. As DNA, the CDR3 is TGTGCCAGCTCATCCGGACAGGGGGGCTACGAGCAGTACTTC. Translation: CASSSGQGGYEQYF.

The chain uses TRBV5-8 and TRBJ1-5; 9 bases fit TRBD1. V lost 2 bases, J lost 5 bases, and 5 bases stayed unmatched. Germline V CDR1 and CDR2: SGHTS, YDEGEE. This CDR3 contains 15 residues. This CDR3 reads CASSFGQGWDQPQHF. CDR3 bases: TGTGCCAGCAGCTTTGGACAGGGGTGGGATCAGCCCCAGCATTTT.

This chain joins TRBV30 and TRBJ2-7; TRBD1 agrees at 8 bases. V shed 3 bases, J shed 3 bases, and the junction held 4 bases outside the gene matches. CDR3 length equals 13 residues. Germline values: CDR1 GTSNPN, CDR2 SVGIG (reference sequence). The CDR3: CAWSNRGNYEQYF. DNA for the CDR3: TGTGCCTGGAGCAACAGGGGGAACTACGAGCAGTACTTC. Together with reference TRBV30 and TRBJ2-7, the CDR3 gives the full variable domain: SQTIHQWPATLVQPVGSPLSLECTVEGTSNPNLYWYRQAAGRGLQLLFYSVGIGQISSEVPQNLSASRPQDRQFILSSKKLLLSDSGFYLCAWSNRGNYEQYFGPGTRLTVT.

The CDR3 region is CASSLGLGQGNSPLHF. DNA of the CDR3: TGTGCCAGCAGCTTAGGCCTTGGACAGGGGAATTCACCCCTCCACTTT. The chain carries TRBV11-2 and TRBJ1-6; TRBD1 agrees at 9 bases. CDR1 and CDR2 (germline): SGHAT, FQNNGV. CDR3 length: 16 residues. V lost 1 base and J lost 7; bases outside the gene matches: 5. The whole variable domain, remainder taken from reference TRBV11-2 and TRBJ1-6, is EAGVAQSPRYKIIEKRQSVAFWCNPISGHATLYWYQQILGQGPKLLIQFQNNGVVDDSQLPKDRFSAERLKGVDSTLKIQPAKLEDSAVYLCASSLGLGQGNSPLHFGNGTRLTVT.

The rearrangement uses TRBV4-1 and TRBJ2-7, with 8 bases aligning to TRBD1. CDR3 length: 16 amino acids. The junction had 12 bases not matched to a gene; V was cut back by 5 bases and J by 3 bases. From germline, CDR1 is MGHRA and CDR2 YSYEKL. The CDR3 DNA reads as TGCGCCAGCAGCTATAGTACAGGGGGGTCCTACTACGAGCAGTACTTC. Amino acid sequence: CASSYSTGGSYYEQYF.

This chain links TRBV2 with TRBJ1-5; 8 nucleotides align to TRBD1. The germline V gene encodes CDR1 SNHLY and CDR2 FYNNEI. The V gene end was trimmed by 3 bases and the J gene end by 12 bases; junction bases not matched to a gene: 13. The CDR3 totals 15 residues. CDR3 region: CASSDEQGGFRRQHF. CDR3 bases: TGTGCCAGCAGTGACGAACAGGGGGGCTTCAGGCGCCAGCATTTT.

Regarding this clone: Other DNA variants within this sample encode the same CDR3. The rearrangement joins TRBV9 to TRBJ2-1, with D tentatively TRBD2 (6 bases). Trimming pared 0 bases from V and 6 bases from J, leaving 10 bases between. In germline, CDR1 is SGDLS, CDR2 YYNGEE. CDR3 length: 14 amino acids. The CDR3 here is CASSVAGASNEQFF. The DNA for the CDR3 is TGTGCCAGCAGCGTAGCGGGAGCGAGCAATGAGCAGTTCTTC.

The rearrangement joins TRBV6-2 or TRBV6-3 to TRBJ1-2; D unresolved. Germline-derived CDR1 and CDR2 are MNHEY and SVGEGT. There are 12 residues in the CDR3. V was cut by 4 bases and J by 7 bases, with 10 bases left in between. As DNA, the CDR3 is TGTGCCAGCAGTTTCACCCTAGCTGGCTACACCTTC. It encodes CASSFTLAGYTF.

The gene calls are TRBV3-1 (or the pseudogene TRBV3-2) and TRBJ1-2, with D perhaps TRBD1 (5 bases). The CDR3 runs 15 residues. V lost 3 bases and J 2 bases, leaving 13 bases between the germline ends. Germline assignment: CDR1 LGHDT and CDR2 YNNKEL (reference sequence). The CDR3 bases are TGTGCCAGCAGCCAGGGAGGGTGGGGCAACTATGGCTACACCTTC. The encoded protein is CASSQGGWGNYGYTF.

The chain has TRBV28 and TRBJ2-3; a possible D gene is TRBD2 (6 bases). Germline loops: CDR1 MDHEN, CDR2 SYDVKM. Between the trimmed V and J ends, which lost 7 bases and 2 bases, there was a span of 16 bases. The CDR3 sequence is 15 residues long. The CDR3 loop is CASNSALAATDTQYF. As DNA, the CDR3 is TGTGCCAGCAACTCAGCCTTAGCGGCCACAGATACGCAGTATTTT.

This clone has a single count. The V and J genes are TRBV6-5 and TRBJ2-1; 10 bases line up with TRBD2. CDR3 length: 15 residues. After removal of 6 bases from V and 4 bases from J, the junction contained 6 bases not matched to a gene. Looked up from germline, CDR1 is MNHEY and CDR2 is SVGAGI. CDR3 in amino acids: CASRGSGGVYNEQFF. For the CDR3, the DNA is TGTGCCAGCAGGGGGAGCGGGGGGGTTTACAATGAGCAGTTCTTC.

The chain links TRBV19 to TRBJ2-1, with D perhaps matching TRBD2 (8 bases). The germline V and J ends were trimmed by 10 bases and 12 bases, with 22 bases remaining between them. Germline V gene sequence: CDR1 LNHDA, CDR2 SQIVND (reference sequence). CDR3 length: 13 residues. The CDR3 here is CATGQAGGLRQFF. As DNA, the CDR3 is TGTGCCACAGGACAGGCGGGAGGTTTAAGGCAGTTCTTC.

The DNA of the CDR3 is TGCAGCGTGCTGGGGGGTGCAGATACGCAGTATTTT. Its protein is CSVLGGADTQYF. J is TRBJ2-3 and V is TRBV29-1; maybe TRBD2 (6 bases). The CDR3 sequence is 12 residues long. Looked up from germline, CDR1 is SQVTM and CDR2 is ANQGSEA. Trimming left V 6 bases short and J 4 bases short, with 11 bases between.

This chain links TRBV7-9 with TRBJ2-3, with 9 bases aligning to TRBD2. Per germline, CDR1 SEHNR and CDR2 FQNEAQ (reference sequence). J lost 0 bases, V lost 2 bases, and 0 bases had no gene match. The CDR3 length is 15 residues. The CDR3 nucleotides read TGTGCCAGCAGCTTAACTAGCGGGAGCACAGATACGCAGTATTTT. Its protein is CASSLTSGSTDTQYF.

V usage is TRBV7-9 and J usage is TRBJ1-1, with unresolved D. Germline V CDR1 and CDR2: SEHNR, FQNEAQ (reference sequence). This CDR3 is 19 amino acids long. V shed 0 bases and J shed 0 bases, with 20 bases lying between them. The CDR3 loop is CASSLALAGKVSMNTEAFF. The CDR3 DNA is TGTGCCAGCAGCTTAGCTCTGGCAGGAAAAGTCTCTATGAACACTGAAGCTTTCTTT.

This chain connects TRBV4-1 to TRBJ1-1; unclear D gene. V lost 3 bases and J lost 10, with 15 bases in between. Germline-derived CDR1 and CDR2 are MGHRA and YSYEKL. The CDR3 has 13 amino acids. CDR3 in DNA: TGCGCCAGCAGCCAGACGGGGATTTCGGGAGCTTTCTTT. It is translated as CASSQTGISGAFF.

The chain couples TRBV14 to TRBJ2-4; D is possibly TRBD2 (6 bases). Germline CDR1 and CDR2: SGHDN and FVKESK. There are 17 residues in the CDR3. Trimming pared 0 bases from V and 9 bases from J, leaving 21 bases between. The chain's CDR3 is CASSQERLGSGRGIQYF. CDR3 coding DNA: TGTGCCAGCAGCCAAGAGAGGTTAGGGAGCGGGCGCGGCATTCAGTACTTC.

This chain links TRBV20-1 with TRBJ2-1; 8 nucleotides align to TRBD2. V dropped 3 bases and J dropped 10; count of bases not matched to a gene: 14. This CDR3 is 15 amino acids long. Germline CDR1 is DFQATT and CDR2 is SNEGSKA (reference sequence). The CDR3 bases are TGCAGTGCTAGTGAGGCTAGCGGGTTAGGTGTAGAGCAGTTCTTC. Translation: CSASEASGLGVEQFF.

The chain's CDR3 is CASSQDGHSNQPQHF. The DNA of the CDR3 is TGCGCCAGCAGCCAAGATGGGCATAGCAATCAGCCCCAGCATTTT. The chain recombines TRBV4-3 with TRBJ1-5; D is uncertain. Trimming left V 0 bases short and J 0 bases short, with 6 bases between. The CDR3 has 15 amino acids. Germline V gene sequence: CDR1 LGHNA, CDR2 YSLEER.

This clone showed up just once. V usage is TRBV28 and J usage is TRBJ1-5; the D gene is possibly TRBD1 (6 bases). CDR3 size: 14 residues. The germline V gene has CDR1 MDHEN and CDR2 SYDVKM. V was pared by 1 base and J by 5 bases, with 9 bases between. The CDR3 spells CASSLSGAHQPQHF. The DNA for the CDR3 is TGTGCCAGCAGTTTATCAGGGGCCCATCAGCCCCAGCATTTT. Full variable domain (missing parts from reference TRBV28 and TRBJ1-5): DVKVTQSSRYLVKRTGEKVFLECVQDMDHENMFWYRQDPGLGLRLIYFSYDVKMKEKGDIPEGYSVSREKKERFSLILESASTNQTSMYLCASSLSGAHQPQHFGDGTRLSIL.